These T cell receptor beta chains were read from a single sample in a study of CD8 T cells in Susac syndrome. A single record per CDR3 protein comes from TCRdb applying MiXCR to the immunoSEQ multiplex PCR reads. The data show approximately 160,000 distinct CDR3 sequences, 94% seen once. The material sequenced was CD4+ T cells from PBMCs. The receptors were gathered from a human donor with multiple sclerosis. Both conserved end residues are part of each CDR3. Fields, in order: V gene, J gene, clone size, D gene, CDR3 DNA, CDR3 protein. A D gene is named only where the DNA matches it firmly. Size values are once, few and many counts, or a class for expanded clones, and some rows have none.

TRBV6-6	TRBJ2-1	-	TRBD2	TGTGCCAGCAGCCGGACTAGCGGAGCCTACAATGAGCAGTTCTTC	CASSRTSGAYNEQFF
TRBV5-1	TRBJ1-1	-	-	TGCGCCAGCTCCAAGACGGCGAACACTGAAGCTTTCTTT	CASSKTANTEAFF
TRBV20-1	TRBJ1-2	-	TRBD1	TGCAGTGCTAGATCGGGGACAGGGGGCGCGGTACGGGGCTACACCTTC	CSARSGTGGAVRGYTF
TRBV24-1	TRBJ1-5	-	-	TGTGCCACCAGTGATGGAGGATTACTTAGCAATCAGCCCCAGCATTTT	CATSDGGLLSNQPQHF
TRBV10-3	TRBJ2-3	-	-	TGTGCCATCGCGCAAGTGAATGCAGGGGCCACGCAGTATTTT	CAIAQVNAGATQYF
TRBV5-1	TRBJ2-3	-	-	TGCGCCAGCAGCTTTGGAGACGGGTCAGATACGCAGTATTTT	CASSFGDGSDTQYF
TRBV30	TRBJ1-2	-	-	TGTGCCTGGAGGGGGTTTGGTTTTGACTATGGCTACACCTTC	CAWRGFGFDYGYTF
TRBV4-1	TRBJ2-3	-	-	TGCGCCAGCAGCCAATCAATGCTACTGCCCACAGATACGCAGTATTTT	CASSQSMLLPTDTQYF
TRBV3-1	TRBJ1-5	once	-	TGTGCCAGCAGCCAAGACCCCAATCAGCCCCAGCATTTT	CASSQDPNQPQHF
TRBV11-2	TRBJ1-1	once	-	TGTGCCAGCAGCTTAGGTGGGGGGATGGCTTTCTTT	CASSLGGGMAFF
TRBV6-5	TRBJ2-1	once	TRBD2	TGTGCCAGCTGGAACGGGAGGGCCGGGTATGAGCAGTTCTTC	CASWNGRAGYEQFF
TRBV29-1	TRBJ2-2	once	TRBD2	TGCAGCGTCCAGCGGGGAGTGAACACCGGGGAGCTGTTTTTT	CSVQRGVNTGELFF
TRBV29-1	TRBJ2-7	-	TRBD2	TGCAGCGTTGTGGGTTCGGCGGGAGCCTACGAGCAGTACTTC	CSVVGSAGAYEQYF
TRBV5-1	TRBJ2-7	-	TRBD2	TGCGCCAGCAGCCGTTTAGCGGGAGGGATGAGCTCCTACGAGCAGTACTTC	CASSRLAGGMSSYEQYF
TRBV15	TRBJ2-1	-	TRBD2	TGTGCCACCAGCAGAGTAGCGGGAGCGCATTACAATGAGCAGTTCTTC	CATSRVAGAHYNEQFF
TRBV10-3	TRBJ2-2	-	-	TGTGCCAGAAAGAACACCGGGGAGCTGTTTTTT	CARKNTGELFF
TRBV2	TRBJ1-5	once	TRBD1	TGTGCCAGCAGTAGGACAGGGATTGTGCAGCCCCAGCATTTT	CASSRTGIVQPQHF
TRBV20-1	TRBJ2-3	-	TRBD2	TGCAGTGCTAGAGATCACTTAGGTCTAGCGGGAACTGATACGCAGTATTTT	CSARDHLGLAGTDTQYF
TRBV27	TRBJ1-4	-	-	TGTGCCAGCAGCCTCAGTTCGCTTAATGAAAAACTGTTTTTT	CASSLSSLNEKLFF
TRBV28	TRBJ1-5	-	-	TGTGCCAGCAGTTTTGTCGACAATCAGCCCCAGCATTTT	CASSFVDNQPQHF
TRBV12-3/TRBV12-4	TRBJ2-5	-	TRBD2	TGTGCCAGCAGTCGCACGGGGGGAAGGGAGACCCAGTACTTC	CASSRTGGRETQYF
TRBV29-1	TRBJ2-5	-	TRBD2	TGCAGCGTTGAAGCCTTAGGACTAGCGGGGCCCCAAGAGACCCAGTACTTC	CSVEALGLAGPQETQYF
TRBV29-1	TRBJ2-2	-	-	TGCAGCGTTGAGGGACCGAACCTCACCGGGGAGCTGTTTTTT	CSVEGPNLTGELFF
TRBV6-2/TRBV6-3	TRBJ2-5	-	TRBD1	TGTGCCAGCAGTTACGGACAGGGCTTGCAGTACTTC	CASSYGQGLQYF
TRBV5-1	TRBJ1-3	-	-	TGCGCCAGCAGCTGGGACACAATTGGATCTGGAAACACCATATATTTT	CASSWDTIGSGNTIYF
TRBV7-9	TRBJ2-1	-	-	TGTGCCAGCAGTGGAGACCCTTACAATGAGCAGTTCTTC	CASSGDPYNEQFF
TRBV29-1	TRBJ1-1	-	-	TGCAGCGTTTTGCGGGGGACGGGAACTGAAGCTTTCTTT	CSVLRGTGTEAFF
TRBV7-2	TRBJ1-2	-	-	TGTGCCAGCAGCTTGACCACGGGAAATCTTGGCTACACCTTC	CASSLTTGNLGYTF
TRBV28	TRBJ1-2	-	TRBD1	TGTGCCAGCAGTTTGACAGGGCCCTATGGCTACACCTTC	CASSLTGPYGYTF
TRBV28	TRBJ1-5	-	-	TGTGCCAGTTTACCCCCCGGGGCAGGCAATCAGCCCCAGCATTTT	CASLPPGAGNQPQHF
TRBV30	TRBJ2-7	-	TRBD2	TGTGCCTGGACTGCGGGAGGGCCCGAGCAGTACTTC	CAWTAGGPEQYF
TRBV2	TRBJ2-4	-	TRBD1	TGTGCCAGCAGTGATGACAGGGTAAACATTCAGTACTTC	CASSDDRVNIQYF
TRBV24-1	TRBJ2-1	-	TRBD1	TGTGCCACCAGTGGGGGACAGGGACGTGGCCCCTACAATGAGCAGTTCTTC	CATSGGQGRGPYNEQFF
TRBV9	TRBJ2-5	-	-	TGTGCCAGCAGTTTTAACGTTGAAGAGACCCAGTACTTC	CASSFNVEETQYF
TRBV28	TRBJ2-7	-	-	TGTGCCAGCAGTTTTGGGACCCAACCCGAGCAGTACTTC	CASSFGTQPEQYF